What follows is one TCR beta chain and its context. What it recognizes is unknown. This sample was taken from a study of CD8 T cells in ankylosing spondylitis. Study results and limitations: Reported data indicate significant enrichment of disease-linked clones within matched ankylosing spondylitis synovial fluid. Previous work reported some of these motif variants in the synovial fluid and blood of reactive arthritis. It appeared that ankylosing spondylitis blood was characterized by a TCR beta motif of 8 or 9 highly homologous variants.

The CDR3 contains 12 residues. V was shortened by 1 base and J by 3 bases, with 7 bases between the two germline ends. Per the germline V gene, CDR1 is SQVTM and CDR2 is ANQGSEA. Quantitative 5'-RACE with molecular barcodes generated TCR beta libraries. Via MiXCR, TCRdb re-called the 5' RACE reads, giving one row per CDR3 protein. Seen here are 670,000 or so distinct CDR3 sequences, 15% to 20% observed once, and the top ten hold 15% to 20%. The sequenced material came from blood, either unsorted or a sorted T cell fraction (not recorded which). The V call is TRBV29-1, the J call TRBJ2-7; unclear D gene. This clonotype was obtained from a male donor with ankylosing spondylitis. CDR3 bases: TGCAGCGTTGAAGTAGGGATCTACGAGCAGTACTTC. It codes for CSVEVGIYEQYF.